The rows below give T cell receptor beta chains drawn from one sample of a study of control samples from healthy donors and cancer patients. Generated by immunoSEQ multiplex PCR, the TCRdb table keeps only in-frame clones and is missing some. The sample holds some 95,000 clones, about 90% seen once. Sequenced: blood. The receptors were gathered from a man aged 30 to 45 in good health. Each CDR3 is given with its conserved first and last residue. The order of the fields is CDR3 protein, CDR3 DNA, clone size, D gene, J gene, V gene. D genes are given only for firm matches. Where a row states a size, it is once, few, many or the class of an expanded clone; other rows omit it.

CDR3: CASSPGLGREKLFF
DNA: TGTGCCAGCTCACCGGGGCTGGGTCGAGAAAAACTGTTTTTT
size: -
D: -
J: TRBJ1-4
V: TRBV18

CDR3: CASSIVTSGGISDTQYF
DNA: TGTGCCAGTAGTATAGTTACTAGCGGAGGTATCTCAGATACGCAGTATTTT
size: few
D: TRBD2
J: TRBJ2-3
V: TRBV19

CDR3: CASSLNTAQGYGYTF
DNA: TGTGCCAGCAGCCTAAACACGGCACAGGGCTATGGCTACACCTTC
size: -
D: -
J: TRBJ1-2
V: TRBV7-9

CDR3: CASSIDPRRMASGRIKQFF
DNA: TGTGCCAGTAGTATAGATCCCAGGAGGATGGCTAGCGGGAGAATAAAGCAGTTCTTC
size: -
D: TRBD2
J: TRBJ2-1
V: TRBV19

CDR3: CASSSGTVNSPLHF
DNA: TGTGCCAGTTCATCCGGGACAGTTAATTCACCCCTCCACTTT
size: few
D: TRBD1
J: TRBJ1-6
V: TRBV19

CDR3: CSVGLTDTQYF
DNA: TGCAGCGTTGGGCTGACAGATACGCAGTATTTT
size: -
D: -
J: TRBJ2-3
V: TRBV29-1

CDR3: CASRVGQANQPQHF
DNA: TGTGCCAGCAGGGTCGGACAGGCCAATCAGCCCCAGCATTTT
size: -
D: TRBD1
J: TRBJ1-5
V: TRBV6-5

CDR3: CASSQERGFTDTQYF
DNA: TGTGCCAGCAGCCAAGAGCGGGGATTCACAGATACGCAGTATTTT
size: -
D: -
J: TRBJ2-3
V: TRBV4-2

CDR3: CASSEIYSNQPQHF
DNA: TGTGCCAGCAGTGAGATCTATAGCAATCAGCCCCAGCATTTT
size: -
D: -
J: TRBJ1-5
V: TRBV2

CDR3: CASSMAGGWYGYTF
DNA: TGTGCCAGTAGTATGGCAGGGGGCTGGTATGGCTACACCTTC
size: -
D: TRBD1
J: TRBJ1-2
V: TRBV19

CDR3: CATSGGRGVDTQYF
DNA: TGCGCCACTTCGGGCGGGAGAGGGGTAGATACGCAGTATTTT
size: -
D: TRBD2
J: TRBJ2-3
V: TRBV5-1

CDR3: CASSPEVGGGQPQHF
DNA: TGTGCCAGTAGTCCTGAGGTGGGGGGCGGTCAGCCCCAGCATTTT
size: -
D: -
J: TRBJ1-5
V: TRBV19

CDR3: CASSQVSENTEAFF
DNA: TGTGCCAGCAGCCAAGTTTCGGAGAACACTGAAGCTTTCTTT
size: once
D: -
J: TRBJ1-1
V: TRBV4-2

CDR3: CASSMGNIQYF
DNA: TGTGCCAGCAGCATGGGAAACATTCAGTACTTC
size: -
D: -
J: TRBJ2-4
V: TRBV21-1

CDR3: CASSSTRMMVGETQYF
DNA: TGTGCCAGCAGCTCAACTAGAATGATGGTTGGAGAGACCCAGTACTTC
size: -
D: -
J: TRBJ2-5
V: TRBV5-6

CDR3: CASSQGAAVGTEAFF
DNA: TGCGCCAGCAGCCAAGGGGCTGCGGTGGGCACTGAAGCTTTCTTT
size: -
D: -
J: TRBJ1-1
V: TRBV4-1

CDR3: CASSPPLAYEQYF
DNA: TGTGCCAGCTCACCACCGTTGGCTTACGAGCAGTACTTC
size: -
D: -
J: TRBJ2-7
V: TRBV18

CDR3: CASSPGQGESSPLHF
DNA: TGTGCCAGCTCACCAGGACAGGGGGAGAGTTCACCCCTCCACTTT
size: -
D: TRBD1
J: TRBJ1-6
V: TRBV18

CDR3: CASSEVYSNQPQHF
DNA: TGTGCCAGCAGTGAAGTCTATAGCAATCAGCCCCAGCATTTT
size: -
D: -
J: TRBJ1-5
V: TRBV6-1

CDR3: CASSPRGSNQPQHF
DNA: TGTGCCAGCAGTCCGCGGGGTTCAAATCAGCCCCAGCATTTT
size: once
D: -
J: TRBJ1-5
V: TRBV6-5

CDR3: CASSPVAGGYNEQFF
DNA: TGTGCCAGCAGCCCCGTAGCGGGAGGCTACAATGAGCAGTTCTTC
size: once
D: TRBD2
J: TRBJ2-1
V: TRBV7-3

CDR3: CASSLASGRLPSYEQYF
DNA: TGTGCCAGCAGCTTAGCCAGCGGGAGGCTACCATCCTACGAGCAGTACTTC
size: -
D: TRBD2
J: TRBJ2-7
V: TRBV13

CDR3: CASSSPTSTDTQYF
DNA: TGCGCCAGCAGCTCGCCAACTAGCACAGATACGCAGTATTTT
size: -
D: -
J: TRBJ2-3
V: TRBV5-1

CDR3: CASSELGAETDTQYF
DNA: TGTGCCAGCAGTGAATTGGGGGCAGAGACAGATACGCAGTATTTT
size: few
D: -
J: TRBJ2-3
V: TRBV2

CDR3: CASSYRGNTEAFF
DNA: TGTGCCAGCAGTTATCGGGGAAACACTGAAGCTTTCTTT
size: -
D: -
J: TRBJ1-1
V: TRBV27

CDR3: CASSPPTGPTF
DNA: TGTGCCAGCAGTCCACCAACAGGTCCCACCTTC
size: -
D: -
J: TRBJ1-2
V: TRBV6-6

CDR3: CASSWTLNTEAFF
DNA: TGTGCCAGCAGCTGGACATTAAACACTGAAGCTTTCTTT
size: -
D: -
J: TRBJ1-1
V: TRBV11-3

CDR3: CASSFHGTGNYGYTF
DNA: TGTGCCAGCAGTTTTCATGGGACAGGGAACTATGGCTACACCTTC
size: -
D: TRBD1
J: TRBJ1-2
V: TRBV27

CDR3: CASKTGGADTGELFF
DNA: TGTGCCAGTAAAACAGGGGGCGCGGACACCGGGGAGCTGTTTTTT
size: -
D: TRBD1
J: TRBJ2-2
V: TRBV18

CDR3: CASTLGGSSYNEQFF
DNA: TGTGCCAGCACCCTGGGGGGAAGCTCCTACAATGAGCAGTTCTTC
size: -
D: -
J: TRBJ2-1
V: TRBV27

CDR3: CASSPSGAVATEAFF
DNA: TGTGCCAGCAGCCCCTCAGGGGCGGTGGCGACTGAAGCTTTCTTT
size: -
D: -
J: TRBJ1-1
V: TRBV7-3

CDR3: CASSSGRIVNTGELFF
DNA: TGTGCCAGCAGCTCGGGACGGATCGTGAACACCGGGGAGCTGTTTTTT
size: -
D: -
J: TRBJ2-2
V: TRBV7-8

CDR3: CASSSVGQHYEQYF
DNA: TGTGCCAGCAGTTCCGTGGGACAGCACTACGAGCAGTACTTC
size: -
D: TRBD1
J: TRBJ2-7
V: TRBV6-5

CDR3: CASSSRFTVHTDTQYF
DNA: TGTGCCAGCAGCTCAAGGTTTACAGTCCACACAGATACGCAGTATTTT
size: -
D: -
J: TRBJ2-3
V: TRBV27

CDR3: CASSPRPWYEQYF
DNA: TGTGCCAGCAGTCCCCGCCCGTGGTACGAGCAGTACTTC
size: -
D: -
J: TRBJ2-7
V: TRBV12-3/TRBV12-4

CDR3: CASSEAWGRGTEAFF
DNA: TGTGCCAGCAGTGAAGCGTGGGGGCGTGGGACTGAAGCTTTCTTT
size: few
D: -
J: TRBJ1-1
V: TRBV2

CDR3: CASSLYYGSKYNEQFF
DNA: TGTGCCAGCAGCTTATATTACGGCAGCAAATACAATGAGCAGTTCTTC
size: -
D: -
J: TRBJ2-1
V: TRBV2

CDR3: CAWTGRLNEKLFF
DNA: TGTGCCTGGACAGGACGCCTAAATGAAAAACTGTTTTTT
size: -
D: -
J: TRBJ1-4
V: TRBV30

CDR3: CASSFINQPQHF
DNA: TGTGCCAGCAGTTTTATCAATCAGCCCCAGCATTTT
size: -
D: -
J: TRBJ1-5
V: TRBV27

CDR3: CASSTNEKLFF
DNA: TGTGCCAGCTCAACTAATGAAAAACTGTTTTTT
size: -
D: -
J: TRBJ1-4
V: TRBV18

CDR3: CASSGDTGELFF
DNA: TGTGCCAGCAGCGGTGACACCGGGGAGCTGTTTTTT
size: -
D: -
J: TRBJ2-2
V: TRBV9

CDR3: CASSLQGETQYF
DNA: TGTGCCAGCAGTTTACAGGGAGAGACCCAGTACTTC
size: -
D: -
J: TRBJ2-5
V: TRBV12-3/TRBV12-4

CDR3: CASKRREEDTQYF
DNA: TGTGCCAGTAAGCGCAGGGAGGAGGATACGCAGTATTTT
size: few
D: -
J: TRBJ2-3
V: TRBV19

CDR3: CASSQAGGEYNEQFF
DNA: TGTGCCAGCAGCCAGGCGGGAGGAGAGTACAATGAGCAGTTCTTC
size: -
D: TRBD2
J: TRBJ2-1
V: TRBV14

CDR3: CGALGSSTGELFF
DNA: TGTGGGGCGCTCGGTTCGAGCACCGGGGAGCTGTTTTTT
size: -
D: -
J: TRBJ2-2
V: TRBV28

CDR3: CASSSGTGGRETQYF
DNA: TGCGCCAGCAGCTCCGGGACAGGGGGCCGGGAGACCCAGTACTTC
size: -
D: TRBD1
J: TRBJ2-5
V: TRBV5-1

CDR3: CASSARTGEGYTF
DNA: TGTGCCAGCAGCGCTCGGACAGGGGAAGGCTACACCTTC
size: few
D: TRBD1
J: TRBJ1-2
V: TRBV7-9

CDR3: CASSDLIAYGYTF
DNA: TGTGCCAGCAGTGACTTAATCGCCTATGGCTACACCTTC
size: -
D: -
J: TRBJ1-2
V: TRBV2

CDR3: CASSLTDRAYEQYF
DNA: TGTGCCAGCAGCTTAACGGACAGGGCCTACGAGCAGTACTTC
size: -
D: TRBD1
J: TRBJ2-7
V: TRBV7-3

CDR3: CASVPGYYNEQFF
DNA: TGTGCCAGCGTGCCCGGGTACTACAATGAGCAGTTCTTC
size: once
D: -
J: TRBJ2-1
V: TRBV18

CDR3: CASSGAWGLNNYEQYF
DNA: TGTGCCAGTAGTGGGGCGTGGGGTCTAAACAACTACGAGCAGTACTTC
size: -
D: -
J: TRBJ2-7
V: TRBV19

CDR3: CASSETAGGTPSSYNEQFF
DNA: TGTGCCAGCAGTGAAACGGCAGGAGGCACCCCGAGCTCCTACAATGAGCAGTTCTTC
size: once
D: -
J: TRBJ2-1
V: TRBV2

CDR3: CASSIASGSDYTGELFF
DNA: TGTGCCAGTAGTATCGCTAGCGGGAGTGATTACACCGGGGAGCTGTTTTTT
size: -
D: TRBD2
J: TRBJ2-2
V: TRBV19

CDR3: CASSYGGRGYEQYF
DNA: TGTGCCAGCAGTTATGGCGGGAGGGGGTACGAGCAGTACTTC
size: -
D: TRBD2
J: TRBJ2-7
V: TRBV6-5